The next 24 T cell receptor beta chains were all read from a single sample in a study of T cell repertoires in cytomegalovirus infection. In TCRdb, the reads were re-called with MiXCR into one record per CDR3 protein. The table includes approximately 910,000 distinct CDR3 sequences, approximately 31% detected once. These TCRs are of unknown antigen specificity. The input for sequencing was cultured CD8+ T cells from PBMCs, taken from culture after CMV antigen stimulation. The receptors here all came from a human donor in good health (CMV status not recorded). Some clones in this sample may be carry-over from other donors' samples.

J is TRBJ2-7 and V is TRBV14; D might be TRBD1 or TRBD2, each matching 5 bases. Trimming left V 5 bases short and J 2 bases short, with 10 bases between. From germline, CDR1 is SGHDN and CDR2 FVKESK. The CDR3 is 13 residues long. CDR3 DNA sequence: TGTGCCAGCAGCGGGACCCCAACCTACGAGCAGTACTTC. This sequence encodes CASSGTPTYEQYF.

This clonotype was observed once. The V gene is TRBV7-2, the J gene TRBJ1-2; the D gene is possibly TRBD1 (5 bases). Germline loops: CDR1 SGHTA, CDR2 FQGNSA. The CDR3 sequence is 14 residues long. Trimming stripped 5 bases from V and 4 bases from J, with 14 bases between. The CDR3 loop is CASSLPWGFYGYTF. For the CDR3, the DNA is TGTGCCAGCAGCCTCCCATGGGGGTTCTATGGCTACACCTTC.

The table lists this clonotype with a few counts. The V and J genes are TRBV7-8 and TRBJ1-1; D not certain. Germline V lookup: CDR1 SGHVS, CDR2 FQNEAQ. The CDR3 has 14 amino acids. The germline V and J ends were trimmed by 0 bases and 8 bases, with 13 bases remaining between them. This chain's CDR3 is CASSLAFLGEEAFF. CDR3 DNA sequence: TGTGCCAGCAGCTTAGCCTTCCTCGGTGAAGAAGCTTTCTTT.

The chain combines TRBV6-5 with TRBJ1-5, with no clear D. The CDR3 extends over 14 amino acids. Trimming removed 6 bases from V and 6 bases from J, with 15 bases in between. Germline V gene sequence: CDR1 MNHEY, CDR2 SVGAGI. CDR3 coding DNA: TGTGCCAGCAGCACGGGAGGTTGGCGTCAGCCCCAGCATTTT. Protein: CASSTGGWRQPQHF.

Notes on this clonotype: This sequence may be a read error, since a much larger clone differs from it by one base. The chain carries TRBV7-6 and TRBJ2-5; D is possibly TRBD1 or TRBD2 (5 bases each). CDR1 and CDR2 (germline): SGHVS, FNYEAQ. The CDR3 is 12 amino acids. V lost 11 bases and J lost 6, with 16 bases in between. CDR3 protein: CASSGTSKTQYF. CDR3 coding DNA: TGTGCCTCCTCCGGGACGTCGAAGACCCAGTACTTC.

The rearrangement uses TRBV10-2 and TRBJ2-3; 8 bases map to TRBD1. The CDR3 covers 14 residues. Losses at the gene ends were 6 bases for V and 3 bases for J; bases not matched to a gene: 5. Germline V lookup: CDR1 WSHSY, CDR2 SAAADI. The CDR3: CASSTGGMTDTQYF. Written as DNA, the CDR3 is TGCGCCAGCAGCACAGGGGGTATGACAGATACGCAGTATTTT.

This clonotype has ten or more counts. This chain uses TRBV4-1 with TRBJ2-5; TRBD2 aligns across 11 bases. The V and J ends lost 1 base and 5 bases, in that order; junction bases with no gene match: 6. CDR1 and CDR2 (germline): MGHRA, YSYEKL. CDR3 length equals 16 residues. The CDR3 nucleotides read TGCGCCAGCAGCCAAGTTAGCGGGGGGGCATCGGAGACCCAGTACTTC. Residues: CASSQVSGGASETQYF.

The chain links TRBV27 to TRBJ1-5; a possible D gene is TRBD1 (5 bases). Germline CDR1 and CDR2: MNHEY and SMNVEV (reference sequence). V lost 8 bases, J lost 1 base, and 12 bases lay in between. CDR3 length equals 14 residues. The CDR3 bases are TGTGCCAGCCCTATCGGGGGAAGCAATCAGCCCCAGCATTTT. It codes for CASPIGGSNQPQHF.

With respect to this clonotype: This could be a read error, since a much larger clone is one nucleotide away. The chain uses TRBV7-8 and TRBJ2-2; the D gene is possibly TRBD1 (6 bases). CDR1 is SGHVS, CDR2 FQNEAQ, per germline. The CDR3 runs to 18 residues. The CDR3 loop reads CASSTDRRSPMNTEELFF. The CDR3 DNA reads TGTGCCAGCAGCACGGACAGACGGTCCCCGATGAACACCGAGGAGCTGTTTTTT.

This chain joins TRBV19 and TRBJ2-2; TRBD1 agrees at 11 bases. The germline gives CDR1 LNHDA, CDR2 SQIVND (reference sequence). V gave up 4 bases and J gave up 5 bases; unmatched junction bases: 15. The CDR3 sequence is 19 residues long. The CDR3 is CASSTRDRGRLLVTGELFF. CDR3 nucleotide sequence: TGTGCCAGTAGTACCAGGGACAGGGGGAGGTTACTTGTTACCGGGGAGCTGTTTTTT.

The chain uses TRBV6-2 or TRBV6-3 and TRBJ2-1, with 9 bases fitting TRBD1. Per germline, CDR1 MNHEY and CDR2 SVGEGT. V lost 7 bases, J lost 2 bases, and 9 bases stayed unmatched. The length of the CDR3 is 16 residues. CDR3: CASIGYRTGAYNEQFF. CDR3 DNA: TGTGCCAGCATAGGCTATCGGACAGGGGCCTACAATGAGCAGTTCTTC.

CDR3 DNA: TGTGCCAGTAGCCCGGCAGGGCGCCATGGCTACACCTTC. This codes for CASSPAGRHGYTF. J is TRBJ1-2 and V is TRBV5-6; TRBD1 is a possible D gene (5 bases). CDR1 and CDR2 from the germline V gene are SGHDT and YYEEEE. This CDR3 has 13 residues. V lost 8 bases and J 6 bases, leaving 17 bases between the germline ends.

With regard to this clonotype: This sequence may be a read error, since a much larger clone differs from it by one base. This sequence joins TRBV27 and TRBJ1-6; D call uncertain. Trimming took off 6 bases at V and 17 bases at J, with 23 bases between the two ends. There are 14 residues in the CDR3. Germline values: CDR1 MNHEY, CDR2 SMNVEV (reference sequence). The CDR3 reads CASRARVAGPLIHF. The DNA of the CDR3 is TGTGCCAGCAGGGCAAGGGTGGCCGGGCCATTGATCCACTTT.

The gene calls are TRBV6-1 and TRBJ2-7, with TRBD1 identical over 7 bases. The trim removed 0 bases at V and 2 bases at J, leaving 7 bases unmatched. This CDR3 is 16 amino acids long. The germline CDR1 and CDR2 sequences are MNHNS and SASEGT. CDR3 coding DNA: TGTGCCAGCAGTGAAGCGGTCCACAGGGGCCCCTACGAGCAGTACTTC. Protein sequence: CASSEAVHRGPYEQYF.

This chain uses TRBV6-6 with TRBJ2-5, with 8 bases that match TRBD2. V lost 2 bases and J lost 5; bases outside the gene matches: 10. The CDR3 consists of 16 residues. In germline, CDR1 is MNHNY, CDR2 SVGAGI (reference sequence). The CDR3 reads CASSYSRAGVGETQYF. The DNA of the CDR3 is TGTGCCAGCAGTTACAGCCGAGCGGGGGTAGGGGAGACCCAGTACTTC.

V gene TRBV9 combines with J gene TRBJ1-1, with D possibly matching TRBD1 (6 bases). There are 16 residues in the CDR3. The V gene's germline CDR1 is SGDLS and CDR2 YYNGEE. V was trimmed by 0 bases and J by 3 bases, leaving 15 bases between them. The CDR3 sequence is CASSVEGGGLDTEAFF. For the CDR3, the DNA is TGTGCCAGCAGCGTAGAAGGAGGGGGACTGGACACTGAAGCTTTCTTT.

The chain combines TRBV4-2 with TRBJ1-1; D call uncertain. V shed 2 bases and J shed 6 bases, with 13 bases lying between them. Germline V gene sequence: CDR1 LGHNA, CDR2 YNFKEQ. The CDR3 loop spans 14 amino acids. CDR3 in DNA: TGTGCCAGCAGCCAAAAGGTAAATTCGGCTGAAGCTTTCTTT. It specifies CASSQKVNSAEAFF.

The table lists this clonotype with a few counts. J is TRBJ2-1 and V is TRBV7-2, with D perhaps given as TRBD1 or TRBD2 (5 bases each). The V and J ends lost 5 bases and 3 bases respectively, with 14 bases between them. CDR3 length: 15 residues. Per germline, CDR1 SGHTA and CDR2 FQGNSA. The CDR3 sequence is CASSPEGLDYNEQFF. The CDR3 DNA follows: TGTGCCAGCAGCCCCGAGGGGCTAGACTACAATGAGCAGTTCTTC.

CDR3 sequence (DNA): TGTGCCAGCAGTGACAGGGGGTGGGAAGAGACCCAGTACTTC. As protein: CASSDRGWEETQYF. The J gene is TRBJ2-5, the V gene TRBV27; 9 bases agree with TRBD1. The CDR3 totals 14 residues. Germline V lookup: CDR1 MNHEY, CDR2 SMNVEV (reference sequence). J gave up 3 bases and V 5 bases, and 4 bases lay outside the gene matches.

This clonotype has at least ten counts. This chain uses TRBV7-9 with TRBJ1-6; D remains ambiguous. Germline V gives CDR1 SEHNR, CDR2 FQNEAQ (reference sequence). The germline V and J ends were trimmed by 1 base and 8 bases, with 15 bases remaining between them. The CDR3 length is 16 residues. CDR3 loop: CASSLGQVENYSPLHF. The CDR3 DNA reads TGTGCCAGCAGCTTAGGTCAGGTGGAAAATTATTCACCCCTCCACTTT.

The V and J genes are TRBV4-1 and TRBJ2-1; a possible D gene is TRBD2 (5 bases). The germline V gene has CDR1 MGHRA and CDR2 YSYEKL. This CDR3 has 11 amino acids. V lost 8 bases and J lost 8, with 10 bases in between. The CDR3 coding sequence is TGCGCCAGCGGAGGAGGCGATGAGCAGTTCTTC. Protein: CASGGGDEQFF.

V is TRBV9 and J is TRBJ1-1; no definite D call. The V gene's germline CDR1 is SGDLS and CDR2 YYNGEE. CDR3 length: 13 residues. Trimming took off 2 bases at V and 0 bases at J, with 5 bases between the two ends. Here the CDR3 DNA reads TGTGCCAGCAGCGTTCCCTTGAACACTGAAGCTTTCTTT. Its protein product is CASSVPLNTEAFF.

The V call is TRBV19, the J call TRBJ2-1; tentative D call: TRBD1 (6 bases). Looked up from germline, CDR1 is LNHDA and CDR2 is SQIVND (reference sequence). V was shortened by 5 bases and J by 0 bases, with 11 bases between the two germline ends. There are 15 residues in the CDR3. CDR3 DNA: TGTGCCAGTAGTCCAGGGGTTTACTCCTACAATGAGCAGTTCTTC. Its protein product is CASSPGVYSYNEQFF.

The chain is built from TRBV5-1 and TRBJ1-4, with D possibly TRBD1 on 6 matching bases. This CDR3 comprises 14 residues. Trimming stripped 0 bases from V and 8 bases from J, with 11 bases between. CDR1 SGHRS and CDR2 YFSETQ come from the germline V gene. The CDR3 is CASSLDREGEKLFF. The DNA for the CDR3 is TGCGCCAGCAGCTTGGACAGGGAAGGAGAAAAACTGTTTTTT. The complete variable domain, with remaining parts taken from reference TRBV5-1 and TRBJ1-4, reads KAGVTQTPRYLIKTRGQQVTLSCSPISGHRSVSWYQQTPGQGLQFLFEYFSETQRNKGNFPGRFSGRQFSNSRSEMNVSTLELGDSALYLCASSLDREGEKLFFGSGTQLSVL.